These 27 T cell receptor beta chains share one sample of origin, sequenced in a study of blood T cell repertoires in COVID-19. Profiled with immunoSEQ multiplex PCR; TCRdb holds only in-frame clones, not every one. The sample has some 96,000 clones; 90% are singletons. Sequences were obtained from peripheral blood. The receptors were sampled from a man aged 60-69 years with acute or convalescent COVID-19.

The chain joins TRBV5-1 to TRBJ1-1; perhaps TRBD1 as D (6 bases). The germline gives CDR1 SGHRS, CDR2 YFSETQ. Deletions cut 1 base from V and 9 bases from J, with 16 bases between. This CDR3 spans 14 amino acids. This chain's CDR3 is CASSLRAGVSQAFF. CDR3 sequence (DNA): TGCGCCAGCAGCTTGCGGGCAGGGGTGAGTCAAGCTTTCTTT.

Notes on this clone: The same CDR3 also results from other DNA sequences found in this sample. The V gene is TRBV30, the J gene TRBJ1-5; unclear D gene. The germline gives CDR1 GTSNPN, CDR2 SVGIG (reference sequence). V gave up 5 bases and J gave up 0 bases, with 8 bases separating them. The CDR3 is 13 amino acids. The DNA of the CDR3 is TGTGCCTGGTCTGAGTATAGCAATCAGCCCCAGCATTTT. It yields the protein CAWSEYSNQPQHF. The full variable domain, its missing parts supplied by reference TRBV30 and TRBJ1-5, is SQTIHQWPATLVQPVGSPLSLECTVEGTSNPNLYWYRQAAGRGLQLLFYSVGIGQISSEVPQNLSASRPQDRQFILSSKKLLLSDSGFYLCAWSEYSNQPQHFGDGTRLSIL.

The chain has TRBV27 and TRBJ1-6; D may be TRBD1 (6 bases). CDR3 length: 18 amino acids. Trimming took off 5 bases at V and 0 bases at J, with 17 bases between the two ends. The germline V gene has CDR1 MNHEY and CDR2 SMNVEV (reference sequence). The DNA of the CDR3 is TGTGCCAGCAGTCCCCGGGGGGGCCTAAGCTCCTATAATTCACCCCTCCACTTT. It codes for CASSPRGGLSSYNSPLHF.

The chain employs TRBV24-1 and TRBJ2-1; D is unclear. CDR3 size: 12 residues. V was pared by 5 bases and J by 6 bases, with 7 bases between. Per germline, CDR1 KGHDR and CDR2 SFDVKD. CDR3 bases: TGTGCCACCAGTGGGCCCACCAATGAGCAGTTCTTC. Amino acid sequence: CATSGPTNEQFF.

This chain uses TRBV5-1 with TRBJ1-2, with D possibly matching TRBD1 (5 bases). V lost 4 bases, J lost 6 bases, and 16 bases lay in between. Germline CDR1 SGHRS, CDR2 YFSETQ. The CDR3 sequence is 14 residues long. CDR3: CASSLGRGENGYTF. The CDR3 nucleotides are TGCGCCAGCAGCCTAGGGCGGGGGGAGAATGGCTACACCTTC.

The rearrangement links TRBV5-6 to TRBJ1-3; TRBD1 is a possible D gene (5 bases). The germline V and J ends were trimmed by 2 bases and 4 bases, with 13 bases remaining between them. CDR1 is SGHDT, CDR2 YYEEEE, per germline. The CDR3 is made up of 15 amino acids. The CDR3 loop is CASSFVRGAGNTIYF. The CDR3, as DNA: TGTGCCAGCAGCTTTGTCCGCGGGGCGGGAAACACCATATATTTT.

The chain joins TRBV4-2 to TRBJ2-2; possibly TRBD2 for D (5 bases). Trimming cost V 6 bases and J 3 bases, with 11 bases left between them. The germline V gene has CDR1 LGHNA and CDR2 YNFKEQ. CDR3 size: 14 residues. CDR3 residues: CASRSGVDTGELFF. CDR3 nucleotide sequence: TGTGCCAGCAGGAGCGGAGTAGACACCGGGGAGCTGTTTTTT.

This clone showed up just a few times. The chain has TRBV7-2 and TRBJ2-1; D perhaps matches TRBD2 (6 bases). The CDR3 contains 13 residues. V lost 3 bases, J lost 6 bases, and 9 bases lay in between. Germline V gene data show CDR1 as SGHTA and CDR2 as FQGNSA. The CDR3 DNA is TGTGCCAGCAGCTTCGTGCGGGGCAATGAGCAGTTCTTC. It is translated as CASSFVRGNEQFF.

The rearrangement joins TRBV6-5 to TRBJ1-1; D perhaps matches TRBD1 (5 bases). CDR3 length: 14 amino acids. CDR1 is MNHEY, CDR2 SVGAGI, per germline. With 2 bases removed from V and 6 bases from J, the gap between germline ends came to 13 bases. The CDR3 sequence: CASSYMGTGAEAFF. The CDR3, as DNA: TGTGCCAGCAGTTACATGGGTACGGGGGCTGAAGCTTTCTTT.

The CDR3 coding sequence is TGTGCCAGTAGCAGAGGGGGCGCAGGATGGACTGAAGCTTTCTTT. This translates into CASSRGGAGWTEAFF. This chain links TRBV19 with TRBJ1-1; 7 nucleotides line up with TRBD1. J gave up 5 bases and V 6 bases, and 12 bases lay outside the gene matches. Germline V gene data show CDR1 as LNHDA and CDR2 as SQIVND (reference sequence). The CDR3 totals 15 residues.

The chain recombines TRBV11-1 with TRBJ2-3; 7 nucleotides align to TRBD2. V gave up 2 bases and J gave up 2 bases; unmatched junction bases: 1. This CDR3 contains 14 residues. Per germline, CDR1 SGHAT and CDR2 FQDESV (reference sequence). The CDR3 sequence: CASSLTSDTDTQYF. The CDR3 DNA reads as TGTGCCAGCAGCTTAACTAGCGACACAGATACGCAGTATTTT.

A few counts support this clone. The rearrangement uses TRBV7-2 and TRBJ1-2; D is unresolved. V shed 3 bases and J shed 5 bases, with 10 bases lying between them. CDR1 is SGHTA, CDR2 FQGNSA, per germline. This CDR3 has 13 amino acids. In DNA form, the CDR3 reads TGTGCCAGCAGCTTTAGGCAGGCTTATGGCTACACCTTC. Amino acids: CASSFRQAYGYTF.

This chain links TRBV6-6 with TRBJ2-7, with 8 bases aligning to TRBD1. The CDR3 consists of 13 residues. Germline loops: CDR1 MNHNY, CDR2 SVGAGI (reference sequence). Germline trimming cut 5 bases from V and 3 bases from J; bases unmatched to any gene: 3. CDR3 sequence (DNA): TGTGCCAGCAGTCAAACAGGGGGCTACGAGCAGTACTTC. Translation: CASSQTGGYEQYF.

The chain couples TRBV5-1 to TRBJ1-1; tentatively, D is TRBD1 (6 bases). Trimming removed 3 bases at V and 5 bases at J, with 23 bases between. The CDR3 length is 17 residues. In germline, CDR1 is SGHRS, CDR2 YFSETQ. The CDR3 loop is CASSYRENPLVGTEAFF. CDR3 nucleotides: TGCGCCAGCAGCTACAGGGAGAATCCGCTGGTGGGGACTGAAGCTTTCTTT.

The rearrangement uses TRBV7-2 and TRBJ1-3, with D unclear. Germline V gene data show CDR1 as SGHTA and CDR2 as FQGNSA. Trimming pared 1 base from V and 4 bases from J, leaving 11 bases between. The CDR3 has 15 residues. The CDR3 sequence: CASSLGRVGGNTIYF. Written as DNA, the CDR3 is TGTGCCAGCAGCTTAGGGAGGGTCGGGGGAAACACCATATATTTT.

V is TRBV10-3 and J is TRBJ1-2, with D maybe TRBD1 (6 bases). V lost 4 bases, J lost 4 bases, and 13 bases lay in between. The CDR3 extends over 14 amino acids. The germline gives CDR1 ENHRY, CDR2 SYGVKD. CDR3 bases: TGTGCCATCAGTGGGGGGCAGGGGACCTATGGCTACACCTTC. It encodes CAISGGQGTYGYTF.

The chain uses TRBV10-3 and TRBJ1-6; D is ambiguous. Trimming took off 3 bases at V and 0 bases at J, with 9 bases between the two ends. The CDR3 is made up of 16 amino acids. Germline V gene data show CDR1 as ENHRY and CDR2 as SYGVKD. The CDR3 bases are TGTGCCATCAGTGATCTATCTAGCTCCTATAATTCACCCCTCCACTTT. It translates to CAISDLSSSYNSPLHF.

The chain has TRBV12-5 and TRBJ1-6; tentatively, D is TRBD1 (6 bases). CDR3 length: 14 amino acids. V lost 1 base to trimming and J lost 6 bases, with 7 bases between them. Per germline, CDR1 LGHNT and CDR2 FRNRAP. DNA for the CDR3: TGTGCTAGTGGTTTGGCACAGGGTAATTCACCCCTCCACTTT. Residues: CASGLAQGNSPLHF. The complete variable domain, with remaining parts taken from reference TRBV12-5 and TRBJ1-6, reads DARVTQTPRHKVTEMGQEVTMRCQPILGHNTVFWYRQTMMQGLELLAYFRNRAPLDDSGMPKDRFSAEMPDATLATLKIQPSEPRDSAVYFCASGLAQGNSPLHFGNGTRLTVT.

This clone was detected only once. This chain links TRBV7-9 with TRBJ2-3; the D gene is possibly TRBD2 (6 bases). Trimming took 1 base from V and 3 from J, leaving 8 bases between them. This CDR3 comprises 14 residues. Germline V gene data show CDR1 as SEHNR and CDR2 as FQNEAQ (reference sequence). The CDR3 is CASSLGLVTDTQYF. DNA of the CDR3: TGTGCCAGCAGCTTAGGACTAGTAACAGATACGCAGTATTTT.

J is TRBJ1-1 and V is TRBV19, with 8 bases lining up with TRBD1. Germline CDR1 LNHDA, CDR2 SQIVND (reference sequence). After removal of 6 bases from V and 1 base from J, the junction contained 4 bases not matched to a gene. CDR3 length equals 14 residues. CDR3 DNA sequence: TGTGCCAGTAGCATGGACAGGGCGAACACTGAAGCTTTCTTT. Amino acid sequence: CASSMDRANTEAFF. The full variable domain, with the rest looked up from reference TRBV19 and TRBJ1-1, is DGGITQSPKYLFRKEGQNVTLSCEQNLNHDAMYWYRQDPGQGLRLIYYSQIVNDFQKGDIAEGYSVSREKKESFPLTVTSAQKNPTAFYLCASSMDRANTEAFFGQGTRLTVV.

The chain links TRBV5-1 to TRBJ2-1; 8 bases are a match to TRBD2. This CDR3 spans 17 amino acids. The junction had 9 bases not matched to a gene; V was cut back by 4 bases and J by 0 bases. Germline-derived CDR1 and CDR2 are SGHRS and YFSETQ. This CDR3 reads CASSPKIAGSSYNEQFF. The CDR3 DNA reads as TGCGCCAGCAGCCCAAAAATAGCGGGGAGCTCCTACAATGAGCAGTTCTTC.

V gene TRBV18 combines with J gene TRBJ2-3; 14 bases are shared with TRBD2. Trimming at V came to 3 bases and at J to 6 bases, leaving 2 bases not matched to a gene. The length of the CDR3 is 15 residues. Germline V lookup: CDR1 KGHSH, CDR2 LQKENI. The CDR3 spells CASSPTSGGADTQYF. The CDR3 bases are TGTGCCAGCTCACCGACTAGCGGGGGGGCCGATACGCAGTATTTT. Full variable domain (rest looked up from reference TRBV18 and TRBJ2-3): NAGVMQNPRHLVRRRGQEARLRCSPMKGHSHVYWYRQLPEEGLKFMVYLQKENIIDESGMPKERFSAEFPKEGPSILRIQQVVRGDSAAYFCASSPTSGGADTQYFGPGTRLTVL.

The genes are TRBV7-2 and TRBJ1-1; no definite D call. V was clipped by 3 bases and J by 4 bases, with 9 bases between them. Germline-derived CDR1 and CDR2 are SGHTA and FQGNSA. The CDR3 has 13 residues. Written as DNA, the CDR3 is TGTGCCAGCAGCTTCTCGGAGGGCACTGAAGCTTTCTTT. Translation: CASSFSEGTEAFF.

The gene calls are TRBV3-1 (or the pseudogene TRBV3-2) and TRBJ2-2; the match to TRBD2 covers 8 bases. This CDR3 region has 14 residues. The V gene end was trimmed by 8 bases and the J gene end by 4 bases; junction bases not matched to a gene: 6. Germline-derived CDR1 and CDR2 are LGHDT and YNNKEL (reference sequence). CDR3 DNA sequence: TGTGCCAGCCACCGGGGGGGCAGCACCGGGGAGCTGTTTTTT. Translation: CASHRGGSTGELFF.

The DNA of the CDR3 is TGTGCCAGCAGCAAAGTGAAGGGGGGGATACTGGGCTACACCTTC. Translating gives CASSKVKGGILGYTF. The V call is TRBV21-1, the J call TRBJ1-2. TRBV21-1 represents a pseudogene. CDR3 length: 15 residues.

The rearrangement links TRBV5-1 to TRBJ1-5, with TRBD1 as a possible D gene (5 bases). V gave up 4 bases and J gave up 3 bases, with 14 bases separating them. This CDR3 has 15 residues. Per the germline V gene, CDR1 is SGHRS and CDR2 is YFSETQ. CDR3 coding DNA: TGCGCCAGCAGCCTTGGGGCAGGTATCAATCAGCCCCAGCATTTT. Amino acid sequence: CASSLGAGINQPQHF.

The rearrangement links TRBV6-5 to TRBJ1-1; D possibly corresponds to TRBD1 (6 bases). The CDR3 is 15 amino acids. Germline CDR1 reads MNHEY; CDR2 reads SVGAGI. Deletions cut 7 bases from V and 1 base from J, with 16 bases between. The CDR3: CASTPRGVGNTEAFF. CDR3 sequence (DNA): TGTGCCAGCACTCCCAGGGGCGTGGGGAACACTGAAGCTTTCTTT.